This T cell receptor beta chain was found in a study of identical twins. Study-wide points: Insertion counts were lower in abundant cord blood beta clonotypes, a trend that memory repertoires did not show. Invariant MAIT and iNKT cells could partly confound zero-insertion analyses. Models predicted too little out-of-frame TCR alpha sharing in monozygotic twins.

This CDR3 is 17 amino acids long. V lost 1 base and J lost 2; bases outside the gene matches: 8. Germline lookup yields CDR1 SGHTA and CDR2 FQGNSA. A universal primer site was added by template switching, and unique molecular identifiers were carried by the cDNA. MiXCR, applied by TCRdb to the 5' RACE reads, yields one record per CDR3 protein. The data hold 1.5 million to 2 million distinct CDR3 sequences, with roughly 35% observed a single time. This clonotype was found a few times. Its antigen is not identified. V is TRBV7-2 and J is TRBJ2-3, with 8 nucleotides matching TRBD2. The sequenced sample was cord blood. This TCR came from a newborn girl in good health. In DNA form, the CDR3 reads TGTGCCAGCAGCTTAGGTTTTCGGGAGGGGCCCACAGATACGCAGTATTTT. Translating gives CASSLGFREGPTDTQYF.